One sample yielded the 4 T cell receptor beta chains listed below, sequenced in a study of technical replicates of blood from four donors. TCRdb's table, derived via immunoSEQ multiplex PCR, lists solely in-frame clones and lacks some. This table holds 75,000 to 85,000 clones, roughly four fifths found once. Sequencing was carried out using PBMCs. These receptors were taken from a human donor in good health. Some clones in this sample may be carry-over from other donors' samples.

This clone was seen a handful of times. The chain employs TRBV11-2 and TRBJ2-1; unclear D gene. V lost 2 bases to trimming and J lost 0 bases, with 11 bases between them. The V gene's germline CDR1 is SGHAT and CDR2 FQNNGV. This CDR3 is built from 16 residues. Here the CDR3 reads CASSLSGSSSYNEQFF. The CDR3 nucleotides are TGTGCCAGCAGCTTATCCGGGTCGAGCTCCTACAATGAGCAGTTCTTC.

This rearrangement joins TRBV19 to TRBJ2-7, with TRBD1 matching 7 bases. Germline assignment: CDR1 LNHDA and CDR2 SQIVND (reference sequence). This CDR3 spans 14 amino acids. The V and J ends lost 3 bases and 5 bases, in that order; junction bases with no gene match: 7. CDR3 bases: TGTGCCAGTAGTATTGGGCAGGGGGTGGACGAGCAGTACTTC. Translated, it gives CASSIGQGVDEQYF.

In this sample, this clone turned up once. In nucleotides, the CDR3 is TGTGCCAGCAGTGAACAGGGGCGGGACGAGCAGTACTTC. Translated: CASSEQGRDEQYF. The chain carries TRBV25-1 and TRBJ2-7, with D perhaps matching TRBD1 (6 bases). The V end lost 2 bases, the J end lost 5 bases, and 10 bases lay between the germline ends. Germline loops: CDR1 MGHDK, CDR2 SYGVNS. CDR3 size: 13 residues.

The CDR3 DNA follows: TGTGCCAGCAGTCCTCCCGGAGGTCCAACAGGGGGCTACAATGAGCAGTTCTTC. Translation gives CASSPPGGPTGGYNEQFF. The V gene is TRBV5-4, the J gene TRBJ2-1; 8 bases match TRBD1. The CDR3 sequence is 18 residues long. The germline V gene encodes CDR1 SGHNT and CDR2 YYREEE (reference sequence). The J segment lost 3 bases and the V segment lost 5 bases, leaving 16 bases of the junction unmatched.